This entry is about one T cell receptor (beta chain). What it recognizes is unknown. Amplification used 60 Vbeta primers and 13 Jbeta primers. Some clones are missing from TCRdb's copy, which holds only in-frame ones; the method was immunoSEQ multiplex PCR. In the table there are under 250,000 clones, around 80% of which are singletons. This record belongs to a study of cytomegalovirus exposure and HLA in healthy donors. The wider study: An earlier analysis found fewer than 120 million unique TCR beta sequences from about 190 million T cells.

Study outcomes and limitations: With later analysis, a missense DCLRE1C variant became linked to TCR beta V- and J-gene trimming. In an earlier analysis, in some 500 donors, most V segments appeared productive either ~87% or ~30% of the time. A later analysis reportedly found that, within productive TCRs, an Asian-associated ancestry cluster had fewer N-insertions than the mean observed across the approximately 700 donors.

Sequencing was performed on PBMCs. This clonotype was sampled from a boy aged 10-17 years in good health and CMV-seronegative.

DNA for the CDR3: TGTGCCAGCAGTGAAGGGCGGAGTGATTATGGCTACACCTTC. This translates into CASSEGRSDYGYTF. The chain is built from TRBV2 and TRBJ1-2, with unresolved D. V lost 1 base and J 5 bases, leaving 11 bases between the germline ends. The CDR3 length is 14 residues. Germline V gives CDR1 SNHLY, CDR2 FYNNEI.